The 2 T cell receptor beta chains listed next were all sequenced from one sample in a study of graft-versus-host responses after intestinal transplantation. The antigens for these receptors are not known. Assay: immunoSEQ multiplex PCR; the TCRdb copy retains only in-frame clones and omits some. Found here are 45,000 to 60,000 clones, 92% of them singletons; the top ten hold approximately 2.7%. Sample: unstimulated CD4+ T cells sorted from spleen or lymph node cells, taken before transplant. These receptors came from a human donor who was the organ donor for an intestinal transplant.

V usage is TRBV6-5 and J usage is TRBJ1-6; 7 bases agree with TRBD1. CDR3 length: 15 residues. Germline V gene data show CDR1 as MNHEY and CDR2 as SVGAGI. V shed 6 bases, J shed 4 bases, and the junction held 6 bases outside the gene matches. The chain's CDR3 is CASRSGTEYNSPLHF. The CDR3 DNA reads TGTGCCAGCAGATCCGGGACAGAATATAATTCACCCCTCCACTTT.

The V and J genes are TRBV7-2 and TRBJ2-3; D is perhaps TRBD1 or TRBD2 (5 bases each). Germline V gene data show CDR1 as SGHTA and CDR2 as FQGNSA. V dropped 2 bases and J dropped 2 bases, with 11 bases sitting between them. The CDR3 is made up of 15 amino acids. The CDR3 sequence: CASSLSGTDTDTQYF. The CDR3 bases are TGTGCCAGCAGCTTATCCGGGACGGACACAGATACGCAGTATTTT.